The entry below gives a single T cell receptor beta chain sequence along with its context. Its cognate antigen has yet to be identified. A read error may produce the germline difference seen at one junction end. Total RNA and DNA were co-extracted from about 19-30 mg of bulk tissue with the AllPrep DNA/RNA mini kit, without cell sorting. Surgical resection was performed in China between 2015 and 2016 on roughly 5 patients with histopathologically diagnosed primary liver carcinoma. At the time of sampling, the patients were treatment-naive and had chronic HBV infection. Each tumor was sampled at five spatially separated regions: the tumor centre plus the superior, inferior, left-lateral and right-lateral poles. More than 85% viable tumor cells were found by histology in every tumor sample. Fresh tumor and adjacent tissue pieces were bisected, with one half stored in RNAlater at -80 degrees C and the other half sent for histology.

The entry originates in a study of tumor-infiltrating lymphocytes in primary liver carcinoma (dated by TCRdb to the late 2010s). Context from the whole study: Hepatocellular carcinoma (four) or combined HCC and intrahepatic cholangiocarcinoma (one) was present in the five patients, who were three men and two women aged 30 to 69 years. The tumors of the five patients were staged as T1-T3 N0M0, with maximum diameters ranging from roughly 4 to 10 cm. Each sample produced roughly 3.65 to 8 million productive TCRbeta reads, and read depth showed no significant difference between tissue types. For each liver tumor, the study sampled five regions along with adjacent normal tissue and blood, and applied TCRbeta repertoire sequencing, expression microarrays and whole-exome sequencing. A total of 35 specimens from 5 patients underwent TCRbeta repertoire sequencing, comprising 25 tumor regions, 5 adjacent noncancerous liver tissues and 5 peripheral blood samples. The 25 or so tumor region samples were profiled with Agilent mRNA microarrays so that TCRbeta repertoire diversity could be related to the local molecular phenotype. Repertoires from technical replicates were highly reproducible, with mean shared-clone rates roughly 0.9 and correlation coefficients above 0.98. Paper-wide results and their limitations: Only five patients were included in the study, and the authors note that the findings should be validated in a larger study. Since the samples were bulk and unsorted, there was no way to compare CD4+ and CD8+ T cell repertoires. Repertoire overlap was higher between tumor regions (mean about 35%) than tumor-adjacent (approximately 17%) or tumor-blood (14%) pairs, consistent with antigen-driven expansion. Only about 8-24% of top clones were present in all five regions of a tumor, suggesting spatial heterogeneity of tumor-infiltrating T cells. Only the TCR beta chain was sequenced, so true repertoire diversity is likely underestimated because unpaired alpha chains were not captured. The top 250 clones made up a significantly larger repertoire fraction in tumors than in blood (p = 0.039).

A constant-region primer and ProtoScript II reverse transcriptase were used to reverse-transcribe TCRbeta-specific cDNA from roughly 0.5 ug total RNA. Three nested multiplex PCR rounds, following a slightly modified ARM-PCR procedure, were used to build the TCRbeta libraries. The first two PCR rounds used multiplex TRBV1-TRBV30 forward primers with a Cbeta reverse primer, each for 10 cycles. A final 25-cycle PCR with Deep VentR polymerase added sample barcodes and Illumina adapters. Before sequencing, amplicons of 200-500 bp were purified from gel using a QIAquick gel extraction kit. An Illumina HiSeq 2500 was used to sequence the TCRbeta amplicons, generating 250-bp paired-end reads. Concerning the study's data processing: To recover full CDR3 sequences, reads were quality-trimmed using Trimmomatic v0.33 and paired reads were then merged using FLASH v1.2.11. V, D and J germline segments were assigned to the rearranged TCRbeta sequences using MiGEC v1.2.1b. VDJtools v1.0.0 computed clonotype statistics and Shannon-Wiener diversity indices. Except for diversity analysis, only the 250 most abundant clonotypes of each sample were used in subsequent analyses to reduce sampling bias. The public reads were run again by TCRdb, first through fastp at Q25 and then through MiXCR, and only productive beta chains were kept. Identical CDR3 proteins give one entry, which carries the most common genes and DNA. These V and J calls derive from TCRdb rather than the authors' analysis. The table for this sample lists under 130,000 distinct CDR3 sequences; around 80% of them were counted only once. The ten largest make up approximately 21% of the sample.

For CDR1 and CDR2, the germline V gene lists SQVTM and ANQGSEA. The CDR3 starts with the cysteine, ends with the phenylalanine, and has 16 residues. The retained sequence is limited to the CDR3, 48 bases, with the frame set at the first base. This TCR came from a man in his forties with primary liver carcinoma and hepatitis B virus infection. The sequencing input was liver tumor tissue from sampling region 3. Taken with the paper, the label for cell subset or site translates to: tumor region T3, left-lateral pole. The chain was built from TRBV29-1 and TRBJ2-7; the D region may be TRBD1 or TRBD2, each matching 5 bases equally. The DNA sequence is TGCAGCACCATGACATCTGGGACCGACACTCCCTACGAGCATTACTTC. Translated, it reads CSTMTSGTDTPYEHYF.